The rows below give T cell receptor beta chains drawn from one sample of a study of T cells in Graves' hyperthyroidism and ophthalmopathy. In TCRdb, the multiplex PCR reads were re-called with MiXCR into one record per CDR3 protein. The sample contains hundreds of thousands of distinct CDR3 sequences, around 16% of which appear only once. Sequences were obtained from blood. All receptors derive from a woman aged 18 to 35 with Graves' hyperthyroidism that later progressed to Graves' ophthalmopathy. Both conserved end residues are part of each CDR3. Fields, in order: V gene, clone size, J gene, D gene, CDR3 DNA, CDR3 protein. The D gene is left open where the match is weak. Only some rows state a clone size, as once, few, many or a class for expanded clones.

V: TRBV14
size: -
J: TRBJ2-2
D: TRBD2
DNA: TGTGCCAGCAGCCACCTCCCACAGCGGGAGAACACCGGGGAGCTGTTTTTT
CDR3: CASSHLPQRENTGELFF

V: TRBV16
size: few
J: TRBJ1-2
D: TRBD1
DNA: TGTGCCAGCAGCCAATCAGGGCAGGGGGCCTACTATGGCTACACCTTC
CDR3: CASSQSGQGAYYGYTF

V: TRBV7-9
size: many
J: TRBJ2-7
D: -
DNA: TGTGCCAGCAGCTTCCTAGGAAGCTCCGAGCAGTACTTC
CDR3: CASSFLGSSEQYF

V: TRBV5-8
size: -
J: TRBJ2-1
D: TRBD1
DNA: TGTGCCAGCGGAACCGGGACAGGCCCTTACAATGAGCAGTTCTTC
CDR3: CASGTGTGPYNEQFF

V: TRBV20-1
size: many
J: TRBJ2-7
D: -
DNA: TGCAGTGCTAGTCTGGACACCGTCCGCGAGCAGTACTTC
CDR3: CSASLDTVREQYF

V: TRBV6-2/TRBV6-3
size: many
J: TRBJ2-1
D: TRBD2
DNA: TGTGCCAGCAGCCGGACTAGCGGGTTTCCCAATGAGCAGTTCTTC
CDR3: CASSRTSGFPNEQFF

V: TRBV30
size: few
J: TRBJ2-3
D: -
DNA: TGTGCCTGGAGTGTACAGACGGGGGGCACAGATACGCAGTATTTT
CDR3: CAWSVQTGGTDTQYF

V: TRBV6-4
size: many
J: TRBJ2-1
D: -
DNA: TGTGCCAGCAGTCCTACGAGAGACGGTTCCAATGAGCAGTTCTTC
CDR3: CASSPTRDGSNEQFF

V: TRBV4-1
size: -
J: TRBJ2-7
D: TRBD2
DNA: TGCGCCAGCAGCCCTCTGGTGTCTAGCGGGAGGGCCACGTACGAGCAGTACTTC
CDR3: CASSPLVSSGRATYEQYF

V: TRBV12-3/TRBV12-4
size: many
J: TRBJ2-5
D: -
DNA: TGTGCCAGCAGTTTTCTCGGCATGGGCTTAGAGACCCAGTACTTC
CDR3: CASSFLGMGLETQYF

V: TRBV3-1
size: many
J: TRBJ2-3
D: -
DNA: TGTGCCAGCAGCCGATATCGAGGGGGCACAGATACGCAGTATTTT
CDR3: CASSRYRGGTDTQYF

V: TRBV28
size: many
J: TRBJ2-1
D: TRBD1
DNA: TGTGCCAGCGGGACAGGGGGAGATTGGGGTGAGCAGTTCTTC
CDR3: CASGTGGDWGEQFF

V: TRBV20-1
size: many
J: TRBJ2-7
D: TRBD2
DNA: TGCAGTGCTAGAGATCCCCTTGGGGTAGCGGGAGGTAGCGAGCAGTACTTC
CDR3: CSARDPLGVAGGSEQYF